This T cell receptor (beta chain) was observed in a study of blood T cell repertoires in COVID-19. Across the whole study: The United States, Italy and Spain supplied acute and convalescent COVID-19 samples. Sample material is recorded as cDNA or gDNA derived from T cells, B-cell-depleted T cells, or PBMCs.

Patients in Seattle were enrolled during active infection, then followed longitudinally. Under the authors' procedure: For nucleated cells, counts were estimated from reference gene primer amplification. Some clones are missing from TCRdb's copy, which holds only in-frame ones; the method was immunoSEQ multiplex PCR. V and J calls plus clone size are reproduced from that table; the DNA served to infer D and trimming. Here the sample spans approximately 150,000 clones, about 88% being singletons. Germline V CDR1 and CDR2: SNHLY, FYNNEI. V was clipped by 6 bases and J by 5 bases; unmatched bases: 6. There are 14 residues in the CDR3.

Sequencing was performed on peripheral blood. The origin of this receptor is a human donor with COVID-19, enrolled during active disease. The donor label of this sample is uncertain. The chain uses TRBV2 and TRBJ2-1; 8 positions agree with TRBD2. CDR3 amino acids: CASSEREPNNEQFF. The CDR3 nucleotides read TGTGCCAGCAGCGAGCGGGAGCCCAACAATGAGCAGTTCTTC.